This T cell receptor beta chain originates from a study of shared clonotypes between healthy human individuals. Study-level information: Donors had three CD4 naive, three CD4 memory, two CD8 naive and one CD8 memory plate apiece.

Looked up from germline, CDR1 is SEHNR and CDR2 is FQNEAQ (reference sequence). The germline V and J ends were trimmed by 8 bases and 7 bases, with 21 bases remaining between them. This CDR3 comprises 15 residues. CD45RO negativity and positive selection for CCR7 defined naive CD8 cells, a population that excluded terminally differentiated effector memory CD45RA+ cells. Whole-study findings and limits: Generally, estimated richness proved larger in naive subsets than it did in memory subsets. The authors expected sequencing depth to affect clonotype sharing among donors.

As concerns this clone: What it recognizes is unknown.

Template for every sorted-subset replicate PCR totaled approximately 0.2 ug DNA, roughly 30,000 T cell genomes. The data were produced by immunoSEQ multiplex PCR, yet TCRdb's version contains in-frame clones alone and is incomplete. Among approximately 810,000 clones listed, 92% were seen once. Sequenced input: naive CD8+ T cells sorted from blood. This receptor was obtained from a man younger than 40 in good health. The genes are TRBV7-9 and TRBJ2-1, with no clear D. CDR3 loop: CASRPSAGVPNEQFF. DNA of the CDR3: TGTGCCAGCCGCCCCTCGGCAGGCGTCCCGAATGAGCAGTTCTTC.